Shown below are 3 T cell receptor beta chains from a single sample sequenced in a study of post-analysis software for immune sequencing data. General observations from the study: Relative to controls, patients had about 5 TRBV segments at higher frequency, with TRBV5-6, TRBV5-1 and TRBV20-1 among these.

Each TCR beta cDNA library carried unique molecular identifiers. TCRdb ran MiXCR on the PCR reads and lists one entry per CDR3 protein. Here the sample spans 400,000 to 500,000 distinct CDR3 sequences, roughly 40% being singletons. Their antigen targets remain unknown. The specimen sequenced was blood. The receptors originated from a girl aged 2-9 years with multiple sclerosis.

This rearrangement joins TRBV12-3 or TRBV12-4 to TRBJ2-3; 14 nucleotides line up with TRBD2. Trimming at V came to 7 bases and at J to 1 base, leaving 7 bases not matched to a gene. The CDR3 sequence is 17 residues long. CDR3: CASNLGLAGGGTDTQYF. In DNA, the CDR3 is TGTGCCAGCAACCTTGGACTAGCGGGAGGAGGCACAGATACGCAGTATTTT.

This chain uses TRBV20-1 with TRBJ2-1, with D perhaps TRBD1 (5 bases). The CDR3 is 11 residues long. CDR1 DFQATT and CDR2 SNEGSKA come from the germline V gene (reference sequence). The V end was cut by 5 bases, the J end by 4 bases, with 6 bases between. CDR3 protein: CSADRYNEQFF. The CDR3 DNA reads TGCAGTGCTGACAGATACAATGAGCAGTTCTTC.

The CDR3, as DNA: TGTGCCAGCTGGGACAGGGTCAATGAGCAGTTCTTC. Residues: CASWDRVNEQFF. The J gene is TRBJ2-1, the V gene TRBV7-9, with 9 bases lining up with TRBD1. Germline CDR1 reads SEHNR; CDR2 reads FQNEAQ (reference sequence). The V gene end was trimmed by 8 bases and the J gene end by 6 bases; junction bases not matched to a gene: 2. This CDR3 has 12 residues.